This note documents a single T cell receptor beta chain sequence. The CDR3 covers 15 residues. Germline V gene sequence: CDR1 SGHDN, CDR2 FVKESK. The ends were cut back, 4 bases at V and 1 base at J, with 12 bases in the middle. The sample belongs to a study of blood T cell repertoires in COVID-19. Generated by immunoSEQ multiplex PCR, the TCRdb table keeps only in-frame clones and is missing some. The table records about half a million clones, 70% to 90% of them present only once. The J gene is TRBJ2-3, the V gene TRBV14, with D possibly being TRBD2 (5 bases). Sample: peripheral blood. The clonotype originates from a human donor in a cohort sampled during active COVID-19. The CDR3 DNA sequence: TGTGCCAGCAGCCCATATGGACTCCGCACAGATACGCAGTATTTT. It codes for CASSPYGLRTDTQYF.